The 13 T cell receptor beta chains below all came from one sample that was sequenced in a study of cytomegalovirus exposure and HLA in healthy donors. The PCR employed 60 Vbeta primers together with 13 Jbeta primers. Libraries were prepared by immunoSEQ multiplex PCR; TCRdb keeps only in-frame clonotypes and omits some of them. The repertoire holds about 250,000 clones, with roughly 80% as singletons. The sequenced material came from PBMCs. Source of these receptors: a girl aged 2 to 9 in good health and CMV-seronegative.

CDR3 bases: TGTGCCAGCAGCTTAGGTGCCGCGGGGTACGAGCAGTACTTC. This gives the protein CASSLGAAGYEQYF. This chain uses TRBV7-9 with TRBJ2-7, with D possibly being TRBD2 (6 bases). V was cut by 1 base and J by 4 bases, with 11 bases left in between. Germline lookup yields CDR1 SEHNR and CDR2 FQNEAQ (reference sequence). The CDR3 totals 14 residues. Full variable domain (outside the CDR3, taken from reference TRBV7-9 and TRBJ2-7): DTGVSQNPRHKITKRGQNVTFRCDPISEHNRLYWYRQTLGQGPEFLTYFQNEAQLEKSRLLSDRFSAERPKGSFSTLEIQRTEQGDSAMYLCASSLGAAGYEQYFGPGTRLTVT.

This clone was detected once. The rearrangement links TRBV7-8 to TRBJ2-7; tentatively, D is TRBD1 (5 bases). Trimming cost V 5 bases and J 2 bases, with 19 bases left between them. This CDR3 has 16 residues. CDR1 is SGHVS and CDR2 is FQNEAQ in the germline V gene. The CDR3 spells CASSPPFRQNTYEQYF. The CDR3 DNA follows: TGTGCCAGCAGCCCCCCCTTTAGACAGAATACCTACGAGCAGTACTTC.

This clone was seen only once. The chain couples TRBV4-1 to TRBJ2-7, with D perhaps matching TRBD2 (6 bases). Trimming removed 2 bases at V and 3 bases at J, with 14 bases between. The CDR3 contains 15 residues. Germline V gene lookup returns CDR1 MGHRA and CDR2 YSYEKL. CDR3 DNA sequence: TGCGCCAGCAGCCAAAGGAGGGCCTCTTACTACGAGCAGTACTTC. Its translation: CASSQRRASYYEQYF.

The rearrangement joins TRBV6-4 to TRBJ2-1, with 12 bases identical to TRBD2. The germline V gene has CDR1 MRHNA and CDR2 SNTAGT. This CDR3 has 18 amino acids. Trimming removed 6 bases from V and 0 bases from J; junction bases left unmatched: 9. The CDR3 coding sequence is TGTGCCAGCAGCGCACAAGAGACTAGCGGGAGCTCCTACAATGAGCAGTTCTTC. Its translation: CASSAQETSGSSYNEQFF.

The chain carries TRBV27 and TRBJ2-7; perhaps TRBD2 as D (7 bases). Germline-derived CDR1 and CDR2 are MNHEY and SMNVEV (reference sequence). The length of the CDR3 is 15 residues. V was pared by 6 bases and J by 3 bases, with 18 bases between. CDR3 in amino acids: CASSAGWEGGYEQYF. The CDR3, as DNA: TGTGCCAGCAGCGCAGGGTGGGAGGGGGGCTACGAGCAGTACTTC.

The table lists this clone with a few counts. V and J are TRBV19 and TRBJ2-5; 13 bases are shared with TRBD2. Germline V gene lookup returns CDR1 LNHDA and CDR2 SQIVND (reference sequence). The V and J ends lost 6 bases and 5 bases, in that order; junction bases with no gene match: 9. There are 16 residues in the CDR3. The CDR3 bases are TGTGCCAGTAGCCCCGCCGGGACTAGCGGGGTGGAGACCCAGTACTTC. As protein: CASSPAGTSGVETQYF. Full variable domain (rest looked up from reference TRBV19 and TRBJ2-5): DGGITQSPKYLFRKEGQNVTLSCEQNLNHDAMYWYRQDPGQGLRLIYYSQIVNDFQKGDIAEGYSVSREKKESFPLTVTSAQKNPTAFYLCASSPAGTSGVETQYFGPGTRLLVL.

The chain combines TRBV5-5 with TRBJ1-2; 7 nucleotides match TRBD1. This CDR3 has 14 amino acids. The V and J ends lost 4 bases and 10 bases, in that order; junction bases with no gene match: 13. From germline, CDR1 is SGHKS and CDR2 YYEKEE (reference sequence). The CDR3 DNA sequence: TGTGCCAGCAGCCGGGGACAGCCCTCGGATTCCTACACCTTC. Its protein product is CASSRGQPSDSYTF.

This clone turned up a few times. This chain uses TRBV6-1 with TRBJ1-5; D ambiguous. The CDR3 sequence is 16 residues long. Germline loops: CDR1 MNHNS, CDR2 SASEGT. V lost 2 bases to trimming and J lost 0 bases, with 11 bases between them. CDR3 in amino acids: CASSEPTVYSNQPQHF. As DNA, the CDR3 is TGTGCCAGCAGTGAACCCACCGTCTATAGCAATCAGCCCCAGCATTTT.

The chain is built from TRBV27 and TRBJ1-1, with 7 bases fitting TRBD1. CDR1 and CDR2 from the germline V gene are MNHEY and SMNVEV (reference sequence). J gave up 0 bases and V 5 bases, and 6 bases lay outside the gene matches. The CDR3 is 15 residues long. DNA of the CDR3: TGTGCCAGCAGTGGACCCGGGACAGTGAACACTGAAGCTTTCTTT. This encodes CASSGPGTVNTEAFF.

The CDR3 bases are TGTGCCAGCAGTTCCCGGGGGAGAGACCTTGCGCCCTACGAGCAGTACTTC. This codes for CASSSRGRDLAPYEQYF. This chain connects TRBV6-4 to TRBJ2-7; D may be TRBD2 (6 bases). This CDR3 region has 17 residues. Germline values: CDR1 MRHNA, CDR2 SNTAGT. Trimming stripped 5 bases from V and 2 bases from J, with 22 bases between.

This clone came up a few times. This chain uses TRBV2 with TRBJ1-1, with D perhaps TRBD1 (5 bases). V was pared by 4 bases and J by 6 bases, with 6 bases between. This CDR3 contains 11 residues. Germline assignment: CDR1 SNHLY and CDR2 FYNNEI. For the CDR3, the DNA is TGTGCCAGCAGTGGGGGCTCTGAAGCTTTCTTT. Its translation: CASSGGSEAFF. The full variable domain, in which reference TRBV2 and TRBJ1-1 provide the parts outside the CDR3, is EPEVTQTPSHQVTQMGQEVILRCVPISNHLYFYWYRQILGQKVEFLVSFYNNEISEKSEIFDDQFSVERPDGSNFTLKIRSTKLEDSAMYFCASSGGSEAFFGQGTRLTVV.

The chain is built from TRBV5-1 and TRBJ2-1, with D unclear. The CDR3 runs 15 residues. V was shortened by 0 bases and J by 6 bases, with 13 bases between the two germline ends. The germline CDR1 and CDR2 sequences are SGHRS and YFSETQ. The CDR3 here is CASSLAAVTANEQFF. The CDR3 DNA reads TGCGCCAGCAGCTTGGCAGCAGTAACAGCCAATGAGCAGTTCTTC.

V and J are TRBV6-4 and TRBJ2-3; 10 bases are shared with TRBD2. Germline-derived CDR1 and CDR2 are MRHNA and SNTAGT. This CDR3 comprises 14 residues. The junction had 4 bases not matched to a gene; V was cut back by 8 bases and J by 2 bases. The CDR3 is CASRTSGNTDTQYF. The CDR3 DNA follows: TGTGCCAGCCGGACTAGCGGTAACACAGATACGCAGTATTTT.